One sample yielded the 9 T cell receptor beta chains listed below, sequenced in a study of blood T cell repertoires in COVID-19. Here immunoSEQ multiplex PCR was the method, and the copy in TCRdb shows in-frame clones only, minus some. Seen here are about 27,000 clones, approximately 83% observed once, and the top ten hold about two thirds. Material: peripheral blood. Receptors were obtained from an older man with acute or convalescent COVID-19.

A few counts support this clone. The chain joins TRBV6-5 to TRBJ1-2; D is unresolved. Between the trimmed V and J ends, which lost 5 bases and 6 bases, there was a span of 16 bases. Germline assignment: CDR1 MNHEY and CDR2 SVGAGI. The CDR3 totals 14 residues. Here the CDR3 reads CASSRKAGRNGYTF. In nucleotides, the CDR3 is TGTGCCAGCAGTAGAAAGGCGGGGAGGAATGGCTACACCTTC.

This chain uses TRBV19 with TRBJ1-2; D possibly corresponds to TRBD1 (5 bases). CDR1 is LNHDA and CDR2 is SQIVND in the germline V gene (reference sequence). The ends were cut back, 8 bases at V and 5 bases at J, with 15 bases in the middle. The CDR3 is made up of 13 amino acids. This CDR3 reads CASGSGNRYGYTF. In DNA, the CDR3 is TGTGCCAGTGGATCAGGGAATCGATATGGCTACACCTTC.

The chain's CDR3 is CASSITGFSTDTQYF. DNA for the CDR3: TGTGCCAGTAGTATCACAGGGTTTAGCACAGATACGCAGTATTTT. The gene calls are TRBV19 and TRBJ2-3, with D tentatively TRBD1 (6 bases). With 3 bases removed from V and 0 bases from J, the gap between germline ends came to 10 bases. The germline V gene encodes CDR1 LNHDA and CDR2 SQIVND (reference sequence). The CDR3 runs to 15 residues.

The rearrangement joins TRBV4-1 to TRBJ2-5, with TRBD2 matching 7 bases. Trimming took 0 bases from V and 4 from J; bases not matched to a gene: 2. This CDR3 has 14 amino acids. The germline V gene encodes CDR1 MGHRA and CDR2 YSYEKL. The CDR3 coding sequence is TGCGCCAGCAGCCAAGATGGACTAGGAGAGACCCAGTACTTC. This translates into CASSQDGLGETQYF.

This clone was observed many times. The gene calls are TRBV28 and TRBJ2-5; possibly TRBD2 for D (6 bases). Between the trimmed V and J ends, which lost 2 bases and 4 bases, there was a span of 14 bases. Germline V gives CDR1 MDHEN, CDR2 SYDVKM. CDR3 length: 15 amino acids. CDR3 nucleotide sequence: TGTGCCAGCAGTTTAGTATCCGGGAGTGGAGAGACCCAGTACTTC. It yields the protein CASSLVSGSGETQYF. Full variable domain (missing parts from reference TRBV28 and TRBJ2-5): DVKVTQSSRYLVKRTGEKVFLECVQDMDHENMFWYRQDPGLGLRLIYFSYDVKMKEKGDIPEGYSVSREKKERFSLILESASTNQTSMYLCASSLVSGSGETQYFGPGTRLLVL.

V usage is TRBV5-8 and J usage is TRBJ2-1; the match to TRBD2 covers 7 bases. This CDR3 is built from 16 residues. Germline CDR1 reads SGHTS; CDR2 reads YDEGEE. After removal of 0 bases from V and 6 bases from J, the junction contained 9 bases not matched to a gene. The CDR3 sequence is CASSLGAGFRPNEQFF. CDR3 nucleotide sequence: TGTGCCAGCAGCTTGGGAGCGGGATTCCGCCCCAATGAGCAGTTCTTC.

The chain combines TRBV19 with TRBJ1-5, with D unclear. The V and J ends lost 4 bases and 2 bases respectively, with 9 bases between them. The CDR3 runs to 14 residues. From germline, CDR1 is LNHDA and CDR2 SQIVND (reference sequence). The CDR3 spells CASSSWARNQPQHF. The CDR3 DNA follows: TGTGCCAGTAGTAGCTGGGCTCGCAATCAGCCCCAGCATTTT.

This clone has just one count. This chain uses TRBV21-1 with TRBJ1-4. TRBV21-1 corresponds to a pseudogene. The CDR3 is made up of 15 amino acids. The DNA of the CDR3 is TGTGCCAGCATAACAGAGGTAGAGGGTAAGGAAAAACTGTTTTTT. Protein: CASITEVEGKEKLFF.

The rearrangement links TRBV28 to TRBJ1-2, with 7 bases identical to TRBD1. Trimming cost V 8 bases and J 2 bases; bases outside gene matches: 8. Germline-derived CDR1 and CDR2 are MDHEN and SYDVKM. The CDR3 is 14 residues long. The CDR3 nucleotides are TGTGCCAGCGGAAGAGAGGGGGCAAACTATGGCTACACCTTC. Its translation: CASGREGANYGYTF.